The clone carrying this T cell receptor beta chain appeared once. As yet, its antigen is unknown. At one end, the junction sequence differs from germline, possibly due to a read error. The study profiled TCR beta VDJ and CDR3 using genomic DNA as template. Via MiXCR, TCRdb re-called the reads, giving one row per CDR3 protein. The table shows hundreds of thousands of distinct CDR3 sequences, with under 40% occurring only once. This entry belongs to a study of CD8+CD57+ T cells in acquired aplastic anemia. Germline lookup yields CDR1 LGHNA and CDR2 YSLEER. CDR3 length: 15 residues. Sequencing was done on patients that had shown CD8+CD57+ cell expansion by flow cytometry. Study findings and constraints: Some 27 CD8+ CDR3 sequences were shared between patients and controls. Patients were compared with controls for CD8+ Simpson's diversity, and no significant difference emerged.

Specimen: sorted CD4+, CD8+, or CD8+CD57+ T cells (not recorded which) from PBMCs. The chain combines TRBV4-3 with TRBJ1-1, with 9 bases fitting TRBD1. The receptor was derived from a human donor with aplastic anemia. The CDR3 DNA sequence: TGCGTCAGCAGCCAAGAGGGACAGGGGAACACTGAAGCTTTCTTT. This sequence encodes CVSSQEGQGNTEAFF.